A selection of T cell receptor beta chains follows, all from one sample in a study of blood T cell repertoires in COVID-19. Using immunoSEQ multiplex PCR, the repertoire was profiled, and TCRdb retains in-frame clones only, with some absent. The data contain under 85,000 clones, approximately 84% of them singletons. Sequencing was performed on peripheral blood. The receptor set was obtained from a man aged 45-65 years with COVID-19, enrolled during active disease. Both conserved end residues are part of each CDR3. Each record gives: V gene, D gene, J gene, clone size, CDR3 DNA, CDR3 protein. The D gene is left open where the match is weak. Clone size is stated in some rows and not others, as once, few, many or a class when expanded.

>TRBV9|.|TRBJ2-3|.
TGTGCCAGCAGCGTAGGGCAGGCCACAGATACGCAGTATTTT
CASSVGQATDTQYF
>TRBV6-5|.|TRBJ2-1|.
TGTGCCAGCACAAGCTACGCCGGGTCCCCCAATGAGCAGTTCTTC
CASTSYAGSPNEQFF
>TRBV6-6|TRBD2|TRBJ2-3|.
TGTGCCAGCAGCCCGACTAGCGGGGACACAGATACGCAGTATTTT
CASSPTSGDTDTQYF
>TRBV18|TRBD2|TRBJ2-2|.
TGTGCCAGCTCACCACTGGAAAGCGGGGGGGCCAGAGAGCTGTTTTTT
CASSPLESGGARELFF
>TRBV20-1|TRBD2|TRBJ2-5|.
TGCAGTGCTGGTGGGCTCGGGGGGGCGGAGACCCAGTACTTC
CSAGGLGGAETQYF
>TRBV6-5|TRBD2|TRBJ2-1|.
TGTGCCAGCTGGACTAGCGGGGTCCAAAACAATGAGCAGTTCTTC
CASWTSGVQNNEQFF
>TRBV7-9|.|TRBJ1-1|.
TGTGCCAGCAGGGGCATGAACACTGAAGCTTTCTTT
CASRGMNTEAFF
>TRBV7-6|.|TRBJ2-5|.
TGTGCCAGCAGCTTAGGATGGGCGGGGGAGACCCAGTACTTC
CASSLGWAGETQYF
>TRBV10-2|.|TRBJ1-1|.
TGCGCCAGCTTATCGCTGCGGGGGGGGAGCACTGAAGCTTTCTTT
CASLSLRGGSTEAFF
>TRBV3-1/TRBV3-2|TRBD2|TRBJ2-3|.
TGTGCCAGCAGCGCCCACGGGGGGGGGTTGAGCACAGATACGCAGTATTTT
CASSAHGGGLSTDTQYF
>TRBV15|.|TRBJ2-5|.
TGTGCCACCAGCAGAGATTGGGGGGTAGGGGAGGAGACCCAGTACTTC
CATSRDWGVGEETQYF
>TRBV5-6|TRBD2|TRBJ2-7|once
TGTGCCAGCAGCTTGACGGGACTAGCGGGGGATCAGTACTTC
CASSLTGLAGDQYF